Below, 8 T cell receptor beta chains from the same sample are listed, as sequenced in a study of long-term antiretroviral therapy in people with HIV. Survey-level resolution applied to immunoSEQ assay v3.0. Produced via immunoSEQ multiplex PCR; TCRdb's table is partial and in-frame only. This sample has more than 20,000 clones, with 85% found just once. Specimen: unsorted PBMCs, collected 2.3 years after starting antiretroviral therapy. These receptors originate from a man aged 35-49 years with HIV.

This clone has more than one count but fewer than ten. The rearrangement uses TRBV10-3 and TRBJ1-2, with no clear D. V was shortened by 6 bases and J by 8 bases, with 7 bases between the two germline ends. CDR3 length: 10 amino acids. Germline values: CDR1 ENHRY, CDR2 SYGVKD. The CDR3 sequence: CAIRGTGYTF. As DNA, the CDR3 is TGTGCCATCAGGGGAACCGGCTACACCTTC.

The rearrangement uses TRBV5-1 and TRBJ1-1; D ambiguous. The V end lost 4 bases, the J end lost 3 bases, and 13 bases lay between the germline ends. The germline V gene has CDR1 SGHRS and CDR2 YFSETQ. This CDR3 is built from 14 residues. CDR3 region: CASSLEGLDTEAFF. The CDR3 coding sequence is TGCGCCAGCAGCCTTGAGGGCTTGGACACTGAAGCTTTCTTT. The full variable domain, in which reference TRBV5-1 and TRBJ1-1 provide the parts outside the CDR3, is KAGVTQTPRYLIKTRGQQVTLSCSPISGHRSVSWYQQTPGQGLQFLFEYFSETQRNKGNFPGRFSGRQFSNSRSEMNVSTLELGDSALYLCASSLEGLDTEAFFGQGTRLTVV.

The genes are TRBV5-4 and TRBJ1-1; D perhaps matches TRBD1 (5 bases). Germline CDR1 and CDR2: SGHNT and YYREEE (reference sequence). The V end was cut by 4 bases, the J end by 0 bases, with 13 bases between. This CDR3 contains 15 residues. Written as DNA, the CDR3 is TGTGCCAGCAGCCCCCCGGGACGGTTGAACACTGAAGCTTTCTTT. Translated: CASSPPGRLNTEAFF.

CDR3 DNA: TGTGCCAGTAGTATTGGCGAGGGGTTCTACGAGCAGTACTTC. Translated, it gives CASSIGEGFYEQYF. The chain couples TRBV19 to TRBJ2-7; D might be TRBD1 or TRBD2, each matching 5 bases. CDR1 LNHDA and CDR2 SQIVND come from the germline V gene (reference sequence). The CDR3 covers 14 residues. V was clipped by 3 bases and J by 3 bases, with 12 bases between them.

The chain has TRBV2 and TRBJ1-1, with D perhaps matching TRBD1 (5 bases). The CDR3 has 13 residues. From germline, CDR1 is SNHLY and CDR2 FYNNEI. Between the trimmed V and J ends, which lost 6 bases and 0 bases, there was a span of 8 bases. CDR3 sequence: CASSLGVNTEAFF. DNA for the CDR3: TGTGCCAGCAGCTTAGGGGTGAACACTGAAGCTTTCTTT.

This clone came up once. The rearrangement joins TRBV5-1 to TRBJ1-2; no definite D call. This CDR3 spans 13 amino acids. Germline loops: CDR1 SGHRS, CDR2 YFSETQ. Trimming took off 5 bases at V and 4 bases at J, with 12 bases between the two ends. DNA of the CDR3: TGCGCCAGCAGTACCGGCATGGTCTATGGCTACACCTTC. It translates to CASSTGMVYGYTF.

The sample holds a few counts of this clone. This sequence joins TRBV9 and TRBJ2-5, with 7 nucleotides matching TRBD2. Trimming cost V 4 bases and J 2 bases; bases outside gene matches: 11. In germline, CDR1 is SGDLS, CDR2 YYNGEE. This CDR3 has 16 amino acids. As DNA, the CDR3 is TGTGCCAGCAGCTACGGGACTACGAATAAACAAGAGACCCAGTACTTC. Translating it yields CASSYGTTNKQETQYF. The full variable domain, completed using reference TRBV9 and TRBJ2-5, is DSGVTQTPKHLITATGQRVTLRCSPRSGDLSVYWYQQSLDQGLQFLIQYYNGEERAKGNILERFSAQQFPDLHSELNLSSLELGDSALYFCASSYGTTNKQETQYFGPGTRLLVL.

The V and J genes are TRBV27 and TRBJ2-7, with D perhaps matching TRBD1 or TRBD2 (5 bases each). This CDR3 has 15 amino acids. Trimming cost V 6 bases and J 2 bases, with 17 bases left between them. Germline CDR1 is MNHEY and CDR2 is SMNVEV (reference sequence). This chain's CDR3 is CASRPTGTPPYEQYF. CDR3 bases: TGTGCCAGCAGGCCAACCGGGACGCCTCCCTACGAGCAGTACTTC.